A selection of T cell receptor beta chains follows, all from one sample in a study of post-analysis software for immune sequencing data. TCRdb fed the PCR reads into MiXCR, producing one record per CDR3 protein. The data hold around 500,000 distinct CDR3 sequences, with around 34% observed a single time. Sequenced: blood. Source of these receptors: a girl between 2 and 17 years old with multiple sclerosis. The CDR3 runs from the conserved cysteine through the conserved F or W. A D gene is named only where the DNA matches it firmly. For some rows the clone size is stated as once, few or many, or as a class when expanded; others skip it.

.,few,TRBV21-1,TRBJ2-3,CASSRKSTDTQYF,TGTGCCAGCAGCCGTAAGAGCACAGATACGCAGTATTTT
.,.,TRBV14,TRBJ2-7,CASSQAPNWGEQYF,TGTGCCAGCAGCCAAGCACCAAATTGGGGCGAGCAGTACTTC
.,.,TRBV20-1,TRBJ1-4,CSARSTVLDEKLFF,TGCAGTGCTAGATCGACAGTATTAGATGAAAAACTGTTTTTT
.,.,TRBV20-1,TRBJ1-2,CSARARRGRIYGYTF,TGCAGTGCTAGAGCACGAAGGGGAAGGATCTATGGCTACACCTTC
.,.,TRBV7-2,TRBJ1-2,CASSLRVHYGYTF,TGTGCCAGCAGCTTACGGGTTCACTATGGCTACACCTTC
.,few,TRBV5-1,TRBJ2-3,CASSLGQLITDTQYF,TGCGCCAGCAGCTTGGGACAGCTAATCACAGATACGCAGTATTTT
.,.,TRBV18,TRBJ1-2,CASSPRKDGYTF,TGTGCCAGCTCACCAAGGAAGGATGGCTACACCTTC
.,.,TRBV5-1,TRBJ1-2,CASSPTAGDYGYTF,TGCGCCAGCAGCCCTACTGCAGGGGACTATGGCTACACCTTC
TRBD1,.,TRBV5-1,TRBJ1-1,CASSLAGQGLMNTEAFF,TGCGCCAGCAGCTTGGCCGGACAGGGTTTAATGAACACTGAAGCTTTCTTT
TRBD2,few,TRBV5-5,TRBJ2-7,CASSSRLAGFYEQYF,TGTGCCAGCAGCTCGCGACTAGCGGGGTTCTACGAGCAGTACTTC
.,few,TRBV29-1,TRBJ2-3,CSVDFTDTQYF,TGCAGCGTTGATTTTACAGATACGCAGTATTTT
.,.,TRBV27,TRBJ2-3,CASNTLGTDTQYF,TGTGCCAGCAACACCCTAGGCACAGATACGCAGTATTTT
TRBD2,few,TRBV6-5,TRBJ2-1,CASSLNSGGEDEQFF,TGTGCCAGCAGCCTCAATAGCGGGGGGGAGGATGAGCAGTTCTTC
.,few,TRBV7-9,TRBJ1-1,CASSSGRGLTEAFF,TGTGCCAGCAGCTCGGGCCGAGGGCTCACTGAAGCTTTCTTT
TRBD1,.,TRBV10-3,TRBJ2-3,CAIRLSDGTGDRTDTQYF,TGTGCCATCCGACTCTCCGACGGGACAGGGGATAGGACAGATACGCAGTATTTT
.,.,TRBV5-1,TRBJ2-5,CASSLEEAQETQYF,TGCGCCAGCAGCTTGGAAGAGGCCCAAGAGACCCAGTACTTC
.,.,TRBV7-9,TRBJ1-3,CASSVRESGNTIYF,TGTGCCAGCAGCGTTCGGGAGTCAGGAAACACCATATATTTT
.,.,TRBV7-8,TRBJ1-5,CASSLGGGFNQPQHF,TGTGCCAGCAGCTTAGGCGGGGGATTCAATCAGCCCCAGCATTTT
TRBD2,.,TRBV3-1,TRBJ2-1,CASSQAPSGGAEQFF,TGTGCCAGCAGCCAAGCACCTAGCGGGGGGGCCGAGCAGTTCTTC
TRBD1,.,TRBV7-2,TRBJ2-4,CASSLPGRGLAKNIQYF,TGTGCCAGCAGCTTACCTGGCAGGGGGCTAGCCAAAAACATTCAGTACTTC
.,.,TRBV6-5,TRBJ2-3,CASRDPSTDTQYF,TGTGCCAGCAGAGACCCTAGCACAGATACGCAGTATTTT
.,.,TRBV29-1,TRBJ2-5,CSVLEVHEQYF,TGCAGCGTCCTGGAGGTCCATGAGCAGTACTTC
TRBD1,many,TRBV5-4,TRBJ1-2,CASSSGTANYGYTF,TGTGCCAGCAGCTCCGGGACAGCTAACTATGGCTACACCTTC
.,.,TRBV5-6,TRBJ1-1,CASSPFGYGTTEAFF,TGTGCCAGCAGCCCCTTTGGTTACGGGACCACTGAAGCTTTCTTT
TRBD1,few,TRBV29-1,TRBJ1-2,CSALASAQGLFSGLNYGYTF,TGCAGCGCCCTGGCCTCCGCACAGGGGCTTTTCTCCGGTTTAAACTATGGCTACACCTTC
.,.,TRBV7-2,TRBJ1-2,CASSLERWANYGYTF,TGTGCCAGCAGCTTAGAACGGTGGGCTAACTATGGCTACACCTTC
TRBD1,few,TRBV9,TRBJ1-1,CASSRDRMNTEAFF,TGTGCCAGCAGCAGGGACAGAATGAACACTGAAGCTTTCTTT
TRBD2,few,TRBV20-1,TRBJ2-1,CSAPGLAGSNEQFF,TGCAGTGCTCCCGGACTAGCGGGGTCCAATGAGCAGTTCTTC
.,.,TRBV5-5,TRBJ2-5,CASSLSAWRDGLETQYF,TGTGCCAGCAGCTTGTCGGCGTGGCGGGACGGGTTGGAGACCCAGTACTTC
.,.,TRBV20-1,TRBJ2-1,CSASPRLNNEQFF,TGCAGTGCGAGCCCCCGACTCAACAATGAGCAGTTCTTC
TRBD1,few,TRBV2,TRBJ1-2,CASSETGTGAYGYTF,TGTGCCAGCAGTGAGACCGGGACAGGGGCCTATGGCTACACCTTC
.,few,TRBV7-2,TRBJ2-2,CASSSQGNTGELFF,TGTGCCAGCAGCTCACAGGGTAACACCGGGGAGCTGTTTTTT
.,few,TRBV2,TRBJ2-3,CASNLVRGGVTDTQYF,TGTGCCAGCAATCTCGTCAGGGGGGGTGTTACAGATACGCAGTATTTT
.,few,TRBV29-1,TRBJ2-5,CSVEGLRDGETQYF,TGCAGCGTTGAAGGACTCAGGGACGGAGAGACCCAGTACTTC
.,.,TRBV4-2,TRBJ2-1,CASSQSRGYSYNEQFF,TGTGCCAGCAGCCAAAGCCGGGGCTACTCCTACAATGAGCAGTTCTTC
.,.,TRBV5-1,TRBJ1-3,CASSLGSRRSGNTIYF,TGCGCCAGCAGCTTGGGATCCAGGCGGTCTGGAAACACCATATATTTT
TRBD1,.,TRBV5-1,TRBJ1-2,CASSLAFGTGGANYGYTF,TGCGCCAGCAGCTTGGCTTTCGGGACAGGGGGCGCTAACTATGGCTACACCTTC
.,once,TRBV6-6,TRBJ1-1,CASSYSEFVRGGTEAFF,TGTGCCAGCAGTTACTCGGAGTTTGTTCGGGGAGGCACTGAAGCTTTCTTT
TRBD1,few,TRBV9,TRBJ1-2,CASSVGVQGDGYTF,TGTGCCAGCAGCGTAGGAGTACAGGGGGATGGCTACACCTTC
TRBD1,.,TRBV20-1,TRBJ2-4,CSASSRGDRVTLAKNIQYF,TGCAGTGCTAGCTCCCGGGGGGACAGGGTCACCCTCGCCAAAAACATTCAGTACTTC
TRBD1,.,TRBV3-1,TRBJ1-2,CASSQDRRDRRNYGYTF,TGTGCCAGCAGCCAAGATCGAAGGGACAGGCGTAACTATGGCTACACCTTC
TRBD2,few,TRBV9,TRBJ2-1,CASSPRLAGSYNEQFF,TGTGCCAGCAGCCCGAGACTAGCGGGGTCCTACAATGAGCAGTTCTTC
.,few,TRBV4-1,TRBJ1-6,CASSLGLTSYNSPLHF,TGCGCCAGCAGCTTGGGTTTGACCTCCTATAATTCACCCCTCCACTTT
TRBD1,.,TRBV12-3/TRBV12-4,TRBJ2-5,CASSLRGPPETQYF,TGTGCCAGCAGTTTAAGGGGGCCCCCAGAGACCCAGTACTTC
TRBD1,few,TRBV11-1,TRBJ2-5,CASSGRDRGQETQYF,TGTGCCAGCAGCGGTCGGGACAGAGGCCAAGAGACCCAGTACTTC
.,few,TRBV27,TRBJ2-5,CASGRGGQYF,TGTGCCAGCGGAAGGGGGGGGCAGTACTTC
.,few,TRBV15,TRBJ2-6,CATSRGYIDSGANVLTF,TGTGCCACCAGCAGAGGTTATATAGACTCTGGGGCCAACGTCCTGACTTTC
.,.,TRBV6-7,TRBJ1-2,CASIHKDGNYGYTF,TGTGCCAGCATCCATAAGGACGGTAACTATGGCTACACCTTC
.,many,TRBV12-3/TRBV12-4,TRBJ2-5,CASSLYETQYF,TGTGCCAGCAGTTTATACGAGACCCAGTACTTC
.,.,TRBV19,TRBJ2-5,CASSIFEGPQETQYF,TGTGCCAGTAGTATCTTTGAGGGCCCCCAAGAGACCCAGTACTTC
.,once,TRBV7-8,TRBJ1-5,CASSPFGGGRPGNQPQHF,TGTGCCAGCAGCCCCTTTGGGGGGGGGCGGCCCGGCAATCAGCCCCAGCATTTT
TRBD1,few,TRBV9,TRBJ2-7,CASSVSTGGYEQYF,TGTGCCAGCAGCGTATCAACAGGGGGCTACGAGCAGTACTTC
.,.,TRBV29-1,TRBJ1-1,CSSSSVSTEAFF,TGCAGCTCTAGCTCGGTGAGCACTGAAGCTTTCTTT
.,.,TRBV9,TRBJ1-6,CASGEDSPLHF,TGTGCCAGCGGTGAGGATTCACCCCTCCACTTT
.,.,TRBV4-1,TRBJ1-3,CASSPLSSGNTIYF,TGCGCCAGCAGCCCTCTAAGCAGTGGAAACACCATATATTTT
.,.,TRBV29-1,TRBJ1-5,CSVGPNSNQPQHF,TGCAGCGTTGGCCCGAATAGCAATCAGCCCCAGCATTTT
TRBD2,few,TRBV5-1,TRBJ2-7,CASRYGLAYEQYF,TGCGCCAGCAGATATGGACTAGCCTACGAGCAGTACTTC
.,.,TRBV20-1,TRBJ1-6,CSVTTSGTHNSPLHF,TGCAGTGTTACCACCTCCGGGACACATAATTCACCCCTCCACTTT